This TCR beta chain was retrieved from a study of spatial heterogeneity in lung cancer. This sample's time point: sample taken at primary tumor resection. Samples came from roughly 72 TRACERx patients with untreated early-stage lung cancer. Whole RNA, isolated from tumor, nontumor lung or frozen PBMC, was sequenced without prior sorting. V gave up 1 base and J gave up 7 bases; unmatched junction bases: 4. Germline V gene sequence: CDR1 SGHRS, CDR2 YFSETQ. This CDR3 contains 15 residues. At least ten counts were recorded for this clonotype. As yet, its antigen is unknown. Individually, TCR cDNA molecules were each labelled with a unique molecular identifier. TCRdb redid the calling of the 5' RACE reads with MiXCR, one entry per CDR3 protein. The sample lists some 21,000 distinct CDR3 sequences; approximately 4.6% were seen once. Points from the study as a whole: Blood contained ubiquitous expanded tumor TCRs more at resection than at follow-up.

This chain uses TRBV5-1 with TRBJ2-1; 11 nucleotides align to TRBD2. This TCR derives from a male donor with early-stage non-small cell lung cancer. The material was PBMCs, obtained at surgery. The CDR3: CASSLMGLAVNEQFF. The CDR3 coding sequence is TGCGCCAGCAGCTTGATGGGACTAGCGGTAAATGAGCAGTTCTTC.